These T cell receptor beta chains were read from a single sample in a study of graft-versus-host responses after intestinal transplantation. Libraries were prepared by immunoSEQ multiplex PCR; TCRdb keeps only in-frame clonotypes and omits some of them. The sample lists about 15,000 clones, roughly 81% occurring once. The source material was ileum tissue, sampled 14 days after transplant. These receptors were obtained from a human patient who received an intestinal transplant, so some T cells may come from the graft donor. The CDR3 runs from the conserved cysteine through the conserved F or W. A D gene is named only where the DNA matches it firmly. For some rows the clone size is stated as once, few or many, or as a class when expanded; others skip it.

once,TRBV28,NA,TRBJ2-1,TGTGCCAGCAGTTTAACGGGAGCAAGAGATGAGCAGTTCTTC,CASSLTGARDEQFF
NA,TRBV5-1,NA,TRBJ1-4,TGCGCCAGCAGCTTGACAGCAACTAATGAAAAACTGTTTTTT,CASSLTATNEKLFF
NA,TRBV19,NA,TRBJ1-1,TGTGCCAGTAGTATAGGGACGTTGACGGTTGAAGCTTTCTTT,CASSIGTLTVEAFF
NA,TRBV6-5,TRBD1,TRBJ2-3,TGTGCCAGCAGTCGACAGGGCCATCTCACAGATACGCAGTATTTT,CASSRQGHLTDTQYF
NA,TRBV4-1,NA,TRBJ1-3,TGCGCCAGCAGCCAAGGGTCCCAGGGAAACACCATATATTTT,CASSQGSQGNTIYF
NA,TRBV2,TRBD1,TRBJ1-4,TGTGCCAGCAGGATCGGGACAGCCCCAGTAGTTGAAAAACTGTTTTTT,CASRIGTAPVVEKLFF
NA,TRBV7-2,NA,TRBJ1-3,TGTGCCAGCAGCTTAGTGAAGACACCTGGAAACACCATATATTTT,CASSLVKTPGNTIYF
NA,TRBV5-6,NA,TRBJ1-1,TGTGCCAGCAGCTTGGTCCGTTTAGGCAGGGAGAACACTGAAGCTTTCTTT,CASSLVRLGRENTEAFF
NA,TRBV7-9,TRBD1,TRBJ2-1,TGTGCCAGCAGCTTTTGGGACAGACATTTGGGTGAGCAGTTCTTC,CASSFWDRHLGEQFF
NA,TRBV9,TRBD1,TRBJ2-7,TGTGCCAGCAGCGCGACAGGGAGCTCCTACGAGCAGTACTTC,CASSATGSSYEQYF
few,TRBV7-9,NA,TRBJ2-2,TGTGCCAGCGGACAGTACACCGGGGAGCTGTTTTTT,CASGQYTGELFF
NA,TRBV6-5,TRBD1,TRBJ1-2,TGTGCCAGCAGGGACAGGGACTATGGCTACACCTTC,CASRDRDYGYTF
NA,TRBV2,NA,TRBJ2-4,TGTGCCAGCAGGGTGAGCCAGGCAGCCAAAAACATTCAGTACTTC,CASRVSQAAKNIQYF
NA,TRBV4-1,TRBD2,TRBJ2-7,TGCGCCAGCAGCCTTCATCCTAGCGGGGGGGCTAGCTCCTACGAGCAGTACTTC,CASSLHPSGGASSYEQYF